This record looks at one TCR beta chain sequence and its context. Cohort placement rested on clinical history that participants reported themselves. Recovered Cohort 3 donors showed two negative PCRs, clearance, or symptom resolution. The sample originates from a study of blood T cell repertoires in COVID-19. Study-level information: Sample material is recorded as cDNA or gDNA derived from T cells, B-cell-depleted T cells, or PBMCs.

V shed 2 bases, J shed 8 bases, and the junction held 5 bases outside the gene matches. Germline loops: CDR1 SEHNR, CDR2 FQNEAQ (reference sequence). CDR3 length equals 14 residues. Original handling: Estimates of nucleated cell counts were drawn from the amplification of reference gene primers. Only in-frame clones appear in the TCRdb table, and some are missing; sequencing was by immunoSEQ multiplex PCR. Clone size and the V and J calls come from that table; the DNA yielded D and trimming. The data show about 220,000 clones, about 79% seen once. The receptor was derived from a woman aged 60-75 years who had recovered from COVID-19. The V gene is TRBV7-9, the J gene TRBJ1-5, with 8 bases aligning to TRBD1. Sample: PBMCs or T cells enriched from blood (not recorded which). The CDR3 nucleotides read TGTGCCAGCAGCTTATCAGGGGGCCCAAAGCCCCAGCATTTT. Translated: CASSLSGGPKPQHF.